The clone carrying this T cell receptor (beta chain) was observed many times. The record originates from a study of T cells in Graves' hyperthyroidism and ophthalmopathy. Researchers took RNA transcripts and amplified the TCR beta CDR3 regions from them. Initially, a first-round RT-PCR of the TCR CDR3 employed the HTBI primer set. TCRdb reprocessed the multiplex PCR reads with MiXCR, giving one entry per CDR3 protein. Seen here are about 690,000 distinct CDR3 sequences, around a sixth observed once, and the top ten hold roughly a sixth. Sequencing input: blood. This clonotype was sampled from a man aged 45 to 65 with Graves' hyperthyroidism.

For the CDR3, the DNA is TGTGCCAGCAGCCCGACTAGTCACACAGATACGCAGTATTTT. Its translation: CASSPTSHTDTQYF. The chain uses TRBV28 and TRBJ2-3, with a possible D match to TRBD2 (6 bases). From germline, CDR1 is MDHEN and CDR2 SYDVKM. The V gene lost 6 bases and the J gene lost 2 bases, with 12 bases spanning the gap. This CDR3 is 14 amino acids long.